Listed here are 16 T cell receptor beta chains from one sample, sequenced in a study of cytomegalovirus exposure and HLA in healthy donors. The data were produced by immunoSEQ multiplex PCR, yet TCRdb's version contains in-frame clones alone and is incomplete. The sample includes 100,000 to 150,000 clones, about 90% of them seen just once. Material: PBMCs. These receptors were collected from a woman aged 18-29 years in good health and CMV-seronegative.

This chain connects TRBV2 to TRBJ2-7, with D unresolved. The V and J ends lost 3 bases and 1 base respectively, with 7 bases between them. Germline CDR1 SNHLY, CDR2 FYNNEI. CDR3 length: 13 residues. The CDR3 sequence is CASSEGPSYEQYF. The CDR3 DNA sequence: TGTGCCAGCAGTGAGGGCCCTTCCTACGAGCAGTACTTC.

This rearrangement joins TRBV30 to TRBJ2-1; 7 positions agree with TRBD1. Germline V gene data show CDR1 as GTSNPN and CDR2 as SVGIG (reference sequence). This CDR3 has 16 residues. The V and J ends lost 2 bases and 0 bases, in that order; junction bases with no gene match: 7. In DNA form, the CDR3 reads TGTGCCTGGAGTAGGGGGCCGGCGAGCTCCTACAATGAGCAGTTCTTC. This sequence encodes CAWSRGPASSYNEQFF.

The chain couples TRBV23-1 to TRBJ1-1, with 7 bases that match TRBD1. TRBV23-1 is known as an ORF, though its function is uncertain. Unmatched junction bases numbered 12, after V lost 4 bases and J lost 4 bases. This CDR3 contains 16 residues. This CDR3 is CASSPERGLRGTEAFF. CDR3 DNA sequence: TGCGCCAGCAGTCCAGAGAGGGGGCTCCGCGGCACTGAAGCTTTCTTT.

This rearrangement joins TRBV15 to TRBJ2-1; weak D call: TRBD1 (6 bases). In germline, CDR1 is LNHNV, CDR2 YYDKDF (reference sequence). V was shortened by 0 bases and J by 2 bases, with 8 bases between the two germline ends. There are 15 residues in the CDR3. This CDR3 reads CATSRDKGAYNEQFF. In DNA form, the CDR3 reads TGTGCCACCAGCAGAGATAAGGGGGCCTACAATGAGCAGTTCTTC.

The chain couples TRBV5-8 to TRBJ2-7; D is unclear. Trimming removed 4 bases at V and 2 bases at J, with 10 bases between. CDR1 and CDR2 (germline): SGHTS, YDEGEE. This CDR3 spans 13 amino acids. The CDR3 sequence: CASSADNTYEQYF. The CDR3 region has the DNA TGTGCCAGCAGCGCAGACAACACCTACGAGCAGTACTTC. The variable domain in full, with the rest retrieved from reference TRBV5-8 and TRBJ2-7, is EAGVTQSPTHLIKTRGQQATLRCSPISGHTSVYWYQQALGLGLQFLLWYDEGEERNRGNFPPRFSGRQFPNYSSELNVNALELEDSALYLCASSADNTYEQYFGPGTRLTVT.

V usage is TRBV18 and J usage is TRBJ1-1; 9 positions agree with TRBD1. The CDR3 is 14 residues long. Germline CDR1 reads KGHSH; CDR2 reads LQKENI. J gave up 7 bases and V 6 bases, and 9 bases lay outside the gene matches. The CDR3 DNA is TGTGCCAGCTCCGGGACAGGGACCCCCTATGAAGCTTTCTTT. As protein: CASSGTGTPYEAFF.

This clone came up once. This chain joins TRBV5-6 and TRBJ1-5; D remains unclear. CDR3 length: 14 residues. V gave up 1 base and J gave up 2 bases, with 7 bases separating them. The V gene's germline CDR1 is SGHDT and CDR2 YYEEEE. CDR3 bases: TGTGCCAGCAGCTTGTGGAGAGGCAATCAGCCCCAGCATTTT. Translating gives CASSLWRGNQPQHF.

The CDR3: CASSLEDRKYGYTF. CDR3 in DNA: TGTGCCAGCAGCTTAGAAGACAGAAAATATGGCTACACCTTC. The genes are TRBV7-9 and TRBJ1-2; the D gene is possibly TRBD1 (5 bases). CDR1 is SEHNR, CDR2 FQNEAQ, per germline (reference sequence). Deletions cut 1 base from V and 5 bases from J, with 11 bases between. The CDR3 is 14 residues long.

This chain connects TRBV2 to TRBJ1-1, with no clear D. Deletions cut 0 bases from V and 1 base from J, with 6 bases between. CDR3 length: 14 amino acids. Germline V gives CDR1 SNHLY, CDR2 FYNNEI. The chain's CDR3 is CASSEAYRNTEAFF. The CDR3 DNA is TGTGCCAGCAGTGAAGCTTACAGGAACACTGAAGCTTTCTTT. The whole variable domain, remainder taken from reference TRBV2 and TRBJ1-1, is EPEVTQTPSHQVTQMGQEVILRCVPISNHLYFYWYRQILGQKVEFLVSFYNNEISEKSEIFDDQFSVERPDGSNFTLKIRSTKLEDSAMYFCASSEAYRNTEAFFGQGTRLTVV.

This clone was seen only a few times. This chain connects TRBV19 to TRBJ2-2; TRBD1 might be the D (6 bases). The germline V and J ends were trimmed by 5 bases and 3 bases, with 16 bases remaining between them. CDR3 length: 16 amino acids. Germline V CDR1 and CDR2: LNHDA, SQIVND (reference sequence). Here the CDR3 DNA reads TGTGCCAGTAGTCCGTTTCAGGGGTCGGACACCGGGGAGCTGTTTTTT. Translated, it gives CASSPFQGSDTGELFF.

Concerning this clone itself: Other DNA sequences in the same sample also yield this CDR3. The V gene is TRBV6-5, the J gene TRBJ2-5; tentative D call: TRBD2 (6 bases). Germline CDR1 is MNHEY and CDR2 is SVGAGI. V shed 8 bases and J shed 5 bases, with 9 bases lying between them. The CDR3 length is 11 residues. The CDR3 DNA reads TGTGCCAGCGGAGGGTTGGAGACCCAGTACTTC. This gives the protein CASGGLETQYF.

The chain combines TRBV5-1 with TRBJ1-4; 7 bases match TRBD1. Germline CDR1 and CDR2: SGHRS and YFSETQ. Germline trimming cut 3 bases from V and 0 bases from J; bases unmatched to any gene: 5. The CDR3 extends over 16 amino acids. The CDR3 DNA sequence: TGCGCCAGCAGCTGGGGGACAGCCGCAACTAATGAAAAACTGTTTTTT. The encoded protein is CASSWGTAATNEKLFF.

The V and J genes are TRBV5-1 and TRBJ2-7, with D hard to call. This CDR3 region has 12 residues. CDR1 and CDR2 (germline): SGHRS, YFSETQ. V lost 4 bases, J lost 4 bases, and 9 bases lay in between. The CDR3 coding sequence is TGCGCCAGCAGCAGAACTGAGTACGAGCAGTACTTC. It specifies CASSRTEYEQYF.

The CDR3 loop reads CASYKQGTHGYTF. The CDR3 DNA reads as TGTGCCAGTTATAAACAGGGCACCCATGGCTACACCTTC. This chain connects TRBV19 to TRBJ1-2; possibly TRBD1 for D (6 bases). This CDR3 has 13 residues. V was trimmed by 8 bases and J by 6 bases, leaving 16 bases between them. Germline lookup yields CDR1 LNHDA and CDR2 SQIVND (reference sequence).

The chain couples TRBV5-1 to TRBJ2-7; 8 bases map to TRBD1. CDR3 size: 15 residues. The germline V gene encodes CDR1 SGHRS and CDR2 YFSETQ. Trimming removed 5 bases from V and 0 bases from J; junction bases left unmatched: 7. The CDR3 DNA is TGCGCCAGCAGTACCGGGACAGGAGGCTCCTACGAGCAGTACTTC. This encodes CASSTGTGGSYEQYF.

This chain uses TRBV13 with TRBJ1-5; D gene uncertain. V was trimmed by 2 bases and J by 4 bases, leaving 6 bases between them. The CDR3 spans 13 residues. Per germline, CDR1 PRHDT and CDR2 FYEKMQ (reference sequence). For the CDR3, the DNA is TGTGCCAGCAGCTTAAGCCGGAATCAGCCCCAGCATTTT. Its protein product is CASSLSRNQPQHF.